This T cell receptor (beta chain) was identified during a study of blood T cell repertoires in COVID-19 (dated by TCRdb to the early 2020s). Study-wide context: Samples from collaborators originated in the United States, Italy and Spain and spanned both the acute and convalescent phases of COVID-19. The material from the prospective study consisted of cDNA or gDNA derived from T cells, B-cell-depleted T cells, or PBMCs. The dataset comprised deeply sampled blood TCRbeta repertoires from subjects exposed to, actively infected with, or recovered from COVID-19. The repertoires were released in a freely available public database intended as a resource for research on the immune response to SARS-CoV-2. Samples came from the ongoing ImmuneRACE study (first 160 participants) plus 1,254 subjects from 6 global collaborators. The sample metadata nearly always contained a de-identified subject ID, COVID-19 status, age in years and sex. HLA class I and class II types, where available, came from metadata supplied by the sample provider rather than from assay-based typing. General conclusions and limits of the study: Clinical and demographic metadata were provided uncurated, with the amount varying by source and participant.

The germline V gene provides CDR1 MNHEY and CDR2 SVGAGI. Spanning cysteine to phenylalanine, the CDR3 consists of 15 amino acids. Of all the DNA, just the CDR3 is kept, 45 bases in frame from base 1. The germline V end is reduced by 6 bases and the J end by 2 bases; junction bases left unmatched: 4. The immunoSEQ Assay, a bias-controlled multiplex PCR, was used to amplify TCRbeta CDR3 regions from genomic DNA. The paper's processing steps were these. Within the assay, amplification of reference gene primers was used to estimate how many nucleated cells each sample contained. Sequence reads were collapsed and filtered to measure the absolute abundance of every unique TCRbeta CDR3 rearrangement. Productive Simpson clonality was computed per sample as the square root of Simpson's diversity index over productive rearrangements. Entries here come from immuneACCESS through TCRdb and include only in-frame sequences with V and J called. Some clones fail to appear in such tables; in the studies checked, an unresolved V gene covers under half of the shortfall, and the cause of the remainder is unknown. That table is the source of V, J and clone size, and D and trimming were worked out from the DNA. For this sample there are about 310,000 clones; about nine tenths appear just once. The ten largest clones capture 1% of the sample.

Collaborating institutions collected whole blood in K2EDTA tubes following their own protocols. For TCRbeta analysis, collaborators shipped samples in one of three forms: frozen whole blood, isolated PBMCs, or DNA extracted from either of those sample types. Remarks on this clone: No antigen is known for it. The record has no base qualities; no much larger clone is one base away.

This sequence was found in a man over 45 with active or convalescent COVID-19. The chain employs TRBV6-5 and TRBJ1-6; TRBD1 agrees with 7 junctional bases. Sequences were obtained from peripheral blood. CDR3 region: CASSTGTAYNSPLHF. The bases read TGTGCCAGCAGCACCGGGACAGCCTATAATTCACCCCTCCACTTT.